One sample yielded the 13 T cell receptor beta chains listed below, sequenced in a study of blood T cell repertoires in COVID-19. Some clones are missing from TCRdb's copy, which holds only in-frame ones; the method was immunoSEQ multiplex PCR. The sample contains some 29,000 clones, around 80% of which appear only once. Specimen: peripheral blood. The receptors here all came from a woman aged 70-85 years with acute or convalescent COVID-19.

The rearrangement uses TRBV7-2 and TRBJ1-6; TRBD1 might be the D (6 bases). The germline V gene encodes CDR1 SGHTA and CDR2 FQGNSA. CDR3 length: 15 amino acids. V lost 4 bases and J 7 bases, leaving 14 bases between the germline ends. CDR3 sequence: CASSSPGVRNSPLHF. CDR3 in DNA: TGTGCCAGCAGCTCGCCAGGGGTACGGAATTCACCCCTCCACTTT.

As regards this clone: Other nucleotide sequences from this sample produce the same CDR3. The chain couples TRBV18 to TRBJ2-7; TRBD2 matches at 8 bases. Trimming took 3 bases from V and 5 from J; bases not matched to a gene: 0. In germline, CDR1 is KGHSH, CDR2 LQKENI. The CDR3 is 12 amino acids. The CDR3 coding sequence is TGTGCCAGCTCACCCGGGGGGGACGAGCAGTACTTC. It yields the protein CASSPGGDEQYF.

The chain links TRBV19 to TRBJ2-7; possible D gene TRBD2, 6 bases. Trimming took 3 bases from V and 2 from J, leaving 11 bases between them. Germline V gene sequence: CDR1 LNHDA, CDR2 SQIVND (reference sequence). There are 14 residues in the CDR3. This CDR3 is CASSIRGGAYEQYF. The CDR3, as DNA: TGTGCCAGTAGTATTAGGGGAGGTGCCTACGAGCAGTACTTC.

The chain has TRBV14 and TRBJ2-1; no definite D call. Trimming took 4 bases from V and 6 from J, leaving 7 bases between them. The CDR3 totals 12 residues. From germline, CDR1 is SGHDN and CDR2 FVKESK. The CDR3 loop reads CASSPLGNEQFF. Written as DNA, the CDR3 is TGTGCCAGCAGCCCCCTAGGCAATGAGCAGTTCTTC. The full variable domain, with the rest looked up from reference TRBV14 and TRBJ2-1, is EAGVTQFPSHSVIEKGQTVTLRCDPISGHDNLYWYRRVMGKEIKFLLHFVKESKQDESGMPNNRFLAERTGGTYSTLKVQPAELEDSGVYFCASSPLGNEQFFGPGTRLTVL.

The rearrangement joins TRBV25-1 to TRBJ1-1, with D unresolved. V lost 3 bases and J lost 3, with 8 bases in between. The germline gives CDR1 MGHDK, CDR2 SYGVNS. CDR3 size: 13 residues. CDR3 DNA: TGTGCCAGCAGTGAGGGGAGGTACACTGAAGCTTTCTTT. The encoded protein is CASSEGRYTEAFF.

V is TRBV13 and J is TRBJ2-7, with 7 bases identical to TRBD1. Per the germline V gene, CDR1 is PRHDT and CDR2 is FYEKMQ (reference sequence). CDR3 size: 15 residues. V trimming: 0 bases; J trimming: 3 bases; junction bases outside the gene matches: 5. CDR3 residues: CASSLGWDRDYEQYF. CDR3 nucleotides: TGTGCCAGCAGCTTAGGATGGGACAGAGACTACGAGCAGTACTTC.

V gene TRBV5-1 combines with J gene TRBJ2-3; 9 positions match TRBD2. This CDR3 spans 16 amino acids. CDR1 SGHRS and CDR2 YFSETQ come from the germline V gene. V lost 0 bases to trimming and J lost 2 bases; unmatched junction nucleotides: 4. CDR3 coding DNA: TGCGCCAGCAGCTTGGGGGCGGGAGGGCCCACAGATACGCAGTATTTT. It encodes CASSLGAGGPTDTQYF.

The sample holds one count of this clone. The rearrangement uses TRBV6-5 and TRBJ1-2; no firm D call. Germline V gives CDR1 MNHEY, CDR2 SVGAGI. The CDR3 consists of 13 residues. V lost 3 bases to trimming and J lost 4 bases, with 9 bases between them. The CDR3 loop reads CASSYEGLYGYTF. The CDR3 DNA follows: TGTGCCAGCAGTTATGAGGGCCTCTATGGCTACACCTTC.

The V call is TRBV13, the J call TRBJ2-1; D might be TRBD2 (7 bases). This CDR3 has 16 amino acids. The germline V and J ends were trimmed by 5 bases and 8 bases, with 22 bases remaining between them. Looked up from germline, CDR1 is PRHDT and CDR2 is FYEKMQ (reference sequence). CDR3 protein: CASSLLYGGAIDEQFF. DNA for the CDR3: TGTGCCAGCAGCCTCCTTTATGGGGGGGCCATAGATGAGCAGTTCTTC. The whole variable domain, remainder taken from reference TRBV13 and TRBJ2-1, is AAGVIQSPRHLIKEKRETATLKCYPIPRHDTVYWYQQGPGQDPQFLISFYEKMQSDKGSIPDRFSAQQFSDYHSELNMSSLELGDSALYFCASSLLYGGAIDEQFFGPGTRLTVL.

V and J are TRBV7-2 and TRBJ2-3; the match to TRBD1 covers 7 bases. Germline-derived CDR1 and CDR2 are SGHTA and FQGNSA. The CDR3 contains 15 residues. The V segment lost 1 base and the J segment 1 base; nucleotides outside the gene matches: 2. The DNA for the CDR3 is TGTGCCAGCAGCTTAGTGACAGGGCGCACAGATACGCAGTATTTT. Translation: CASSLVTGRTDTQYF.

The rearrangement uses TRBV5-5 and TRBJ2-5, with 7 bases fitting TRBD2. CDR1 is SGHKS and CDR2 is YYEKEE in the germline V gene (reference sequence). V shed 5 bases, J shed 3 bases, and the junction held 7 bases outside the gene matches. This CDR3 is built from 14 residues. CDR3 bases: TGTGCCAGCAGTTCCCGACTAGCTGAAGAGACCCAGTACTTC. Protein product: CASSSRLAEETQYF. Using reference TRBV5-5 and TRBJ2-5 for the parts outside the CDR3, the full variable domain is DAGVTQSPTHLIKTRGQQVTLRCSPISGHKSVSWYQQVLGQGPQFIFQYYEKEERGRGNFPDRFSARQFPNYSSELNVNALLLGDSALYLCASSSRLAEETQYFGPGTRLLVL.

The rearrangement joins TRBV6-2 or TRBV6-3 to TRBJ1-2, with D possibly TRBD1 on 5 matching bases. This CDR3 has 16 residues. Trimming left V 4 bases short and J 9 bases short, with 24 bases between. The germline gives CDR1 MNHEY, CDR2 SVGEGT. DNA of the CDR3: TGTGCCAGCAGTTTCTTGCCCGGGACTCTCCCTTGGCGCTACACCTTC. Residues: CASSFLPGTLPWRYTF.

This clone was seen only once. The chain links TRBV27 to TRBJ2-3; possibly TRBD2 for D (5 bases). This CDR3 is built from 14 residues. V was clipped by 9 bases and J by 4 bases, with 17 bases between them. Germline CDR1 is MNHEY and CDR2 is SMNVEV (reference sequence). DNA of the CDR3: TGTGCCAGTCCCCCGGCACTAGTCCCAGATACGCAGTATTTT. It translates to CASPPALVPDTQYF.